This TCR beta chain was identified during a study of T cells after yellow fever vaccination (dated by TCRdb to about 2019). Broadly, across the study: Libraries from fractions with low cell numbers were prepared with the SMART-Seq v4 Ultra Low Input RNA kit. Blood samples were taken at several timepoints before and after primary and secondary immunization, and bulk PBMC replicates and cell subsets were isolated. The cohort comprised two healthy male donors, one aged 18 to 29 and one aged 30 to 40 years. To follow T-cell clones before and after both primary and booster YFV17D yellow fever vaccination, bulk TCR alpha and beta repertoires underwent longitudinal sequencing.

What the study reported, not specific to this receptor: The study included only a couple of donors, which limits how far the findings can be generalized. A small fraction of clonotypes showed up in both the CD4 and CD8 compartments, probably as a result of convergent recombination. After the booster, most clones that had expanded after primary vaccination were detected again (nearly 98% of CD4 and roughly 86% of CD8), suggesting broad maintenance of memory. FACS-sorted repertoires could contain abundant contaminating clonotypes from the bulk population, so computational filtering was required. Compared with the primary T-cell response, the secondary T-cell response was faster but weaker, reaching its peak on day 5 rather than on day 15.

From the cysteine through the phenylalanine, the CDR3 covers 16 amino acids. The CDR3 DNA has 48 bases and is translated from base 1. According to the germline V gene, CDR1 reads SGHDT and CDR2 reads YYEEEE. Between the V and J ends, shortened by 0 bases and 1 base respectively, the junction contains 10 bases. The treatment or condition label, as the study defines it: live attenuated yellow fever vaccine strain. At each blood-draw timepoint, two biological replicates of bulk PBMCs were collected. PBMCs were isolated from peripheral blood using a standard Ficoll-Paque protocol. RNA was extracted with TriZol from bulk PBMCs, CD4 and CD8 fractions, and dextramer-positive and dextramer-negative fractions. Synthesis of TCR cDNA relied on 5'RACE template switching, a step that introduced a universal primer site along with unique molecular identifiers. cDNA synthesis was primed from both the TCR alpha and TCR beta constant segments. Libraries were amplified in two PCR steps, with sample barcodes and sequencing adapters added in the second step. Sequencing of libraries was performed on Illumina HiSeq 2500 (2x100 bp) or NovaSeq (2x150 bp). In the paper's pipeline: MIGEC handled demultiplexing of reads and collapsing into UMI consensus sequences, while MiXCR performed V(D)J alignment. Using edgeR on replicate PBMC samples, clonotypes were called vaccine-responding if FDR was below 0.01 and the log2 fold change was above 5 up to day 15. Bulk clonotypes were assigned CD4 or CD8 identity according to which sequenced CD4 or CD8 repertoire held them at higher abundance. In TCRdb, the public reads were trimmed at Q25 with fastp and aligned with MiXCR, with productive beta chains retained. For every CDR3 protein sequence, its rows merge into one entry that carries the most common genes and DNA. V and J calls and clone size were set by TCRdb, not the authors. This sample comprises about 370,000 distinct CDR3 sequences, 11% of them detected only once. 18% of the sample comes from the top ten.

This clonotype was seen a single time. The target of this receptor is not known. No clone much larger than this one lies a single base away; base qualities are absent. A lone read offers only weak evidence. The specimen comprised PBMCs, sampled on the day of the first yellow fever vaccination. The sequence came from a man between 18 and 35 years old who received the YFV17D yellow fever vaccine. The chain joins TRBV5-6 to TRBJ2-2; matching of 5 bases hints at TRBD1 as the D gene. In nucleotide form, the sequence is TGTGCCAGCAGCTTGGGTTTTCAGGGGAACACCGGGGAGCTGTTTTTT. This sequence encodes CASSLGFQGNTGELFF.